This TCR beta chain was found in a study of blood T cell repertoires in COVID-19. Study information: Spain, Italy and the United States supplied samples that represented acute and convalescent COVID-19. T cells, B-cell-depleted T cells, or PBMCs supplied cDNA or gDNA.

In the authors' workflow: Quantification of nucleated cells was approximated via reference gene primer amplification. The data were produced by immunoSEQ multiplex PCR, yet TCRdb's version contains in-frame clones alone and is incomplete. Clonal size and the V and J genes are those of that table, whereas D and trimming came from the DNA. The data hold under 350,000 clones, with roughly 89% observed a single time. This clone came up once. This TCR derives from a man aged 35-49 years with acute or convalescent COVID-19. What was sequenced was peripheral blood.

Here the CDR3 reads CASSLGPHRVAGNTIYF. The CDR3 region has the DNA TGTGCCAGCAGCTTAGGCCCCCATCGGGTCGCAGGAAACACCATATATTTT. The rearrangement uses TRBV7-6 and TRBJ1-3; D ambiguous. Germline-derived CDR1 and CDR2 are SGHVS and FNYEAQ. The CDR3 totals 17 residues. The germline V and J ends were trimmed by 1 base and 4 bases, with 17 bases remaining between them.